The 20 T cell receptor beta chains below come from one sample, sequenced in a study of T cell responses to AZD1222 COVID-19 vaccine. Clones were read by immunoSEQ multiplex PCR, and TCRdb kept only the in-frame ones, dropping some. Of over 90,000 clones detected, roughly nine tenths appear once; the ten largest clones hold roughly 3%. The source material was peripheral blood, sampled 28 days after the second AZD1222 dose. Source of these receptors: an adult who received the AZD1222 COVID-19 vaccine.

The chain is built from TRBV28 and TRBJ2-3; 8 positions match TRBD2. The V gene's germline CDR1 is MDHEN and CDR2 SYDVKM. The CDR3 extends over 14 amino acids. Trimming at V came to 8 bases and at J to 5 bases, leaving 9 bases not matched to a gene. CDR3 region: CASGVGGAGDTQYF. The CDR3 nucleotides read TGTGCCAGCGGAGTCGGGGGGGCAGGAGATACGCAGTATTTT.

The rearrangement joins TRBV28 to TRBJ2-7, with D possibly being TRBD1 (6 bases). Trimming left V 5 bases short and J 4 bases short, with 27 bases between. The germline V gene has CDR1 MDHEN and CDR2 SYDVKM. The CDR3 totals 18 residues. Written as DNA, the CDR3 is TGTGCCAGCAGTCCCCCGCCAACCGGAGGACAGTTCCTTTACGAGCAGTACTTC. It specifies CASSPPPTGGQFLYEQYF.

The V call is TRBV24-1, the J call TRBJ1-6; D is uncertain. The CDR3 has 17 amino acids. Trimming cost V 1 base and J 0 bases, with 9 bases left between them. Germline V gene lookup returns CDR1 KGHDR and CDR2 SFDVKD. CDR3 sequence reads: CATSDFQDHSYNSPLHF. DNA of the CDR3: TGTGCCACCAGTGATTTCCAGGACCACTCCTATAATTCACCCCTCCACTTT.

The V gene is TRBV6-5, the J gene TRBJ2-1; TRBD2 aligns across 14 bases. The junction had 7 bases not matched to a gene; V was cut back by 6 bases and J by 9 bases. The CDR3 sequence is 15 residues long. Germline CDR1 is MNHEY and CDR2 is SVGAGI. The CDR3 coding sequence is TGTGCCAGCAGGGTGACTAGCGGGGGGGCCTTTGAGCAGTTCTTC. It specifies CASRVTSGGAFEQFF.

Here the CDR3 reads CASTLSPGHPYNEQFF. As DNA, the CDR3 is TGTGCCAGCACCCTTTCCCCGGGACACCCCTACAATGAGCAGTTCTTC. V is TRBV28 and J is TRBJ2-1; D might be TRBD1 (6 bases). The CDR3 has 16 amino acids. The ends were cut back, 7 bases at V and 2 bases at J, with 18 bases in the middle. Germline values: CDR1 MDHEN, CDR2 SYDVKM.

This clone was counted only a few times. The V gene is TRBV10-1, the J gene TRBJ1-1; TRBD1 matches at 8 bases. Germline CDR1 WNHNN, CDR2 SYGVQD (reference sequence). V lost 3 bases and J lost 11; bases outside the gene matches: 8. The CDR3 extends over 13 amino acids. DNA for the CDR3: TGCGCCAGCAGTGACCCTGGGACAGGACATGCTTTCTTT. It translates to CASSDPGTGHAFF.

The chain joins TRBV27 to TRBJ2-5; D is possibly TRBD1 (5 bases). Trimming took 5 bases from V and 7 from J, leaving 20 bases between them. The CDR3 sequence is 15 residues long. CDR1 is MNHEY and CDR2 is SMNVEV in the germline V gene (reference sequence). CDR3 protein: CASSPTGRVSATQYF. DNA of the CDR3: TGTGCCAGCAGTCCCACAGGACGGGTATCGGCGACCCAGTACTTC.

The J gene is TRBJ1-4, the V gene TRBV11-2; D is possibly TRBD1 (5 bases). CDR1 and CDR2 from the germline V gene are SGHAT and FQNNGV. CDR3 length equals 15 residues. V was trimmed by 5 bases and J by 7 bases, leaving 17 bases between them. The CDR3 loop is CASSRIDRFSEKLFF. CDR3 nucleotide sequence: TGTGCCAGCAGCCGAATCGACAGATTTAGTGAAAAACTGTTTTTT.

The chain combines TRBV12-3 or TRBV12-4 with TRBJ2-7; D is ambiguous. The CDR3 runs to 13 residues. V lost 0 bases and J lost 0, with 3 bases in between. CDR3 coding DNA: TGTGCCAGCAGTTTAGCCCTCTCCTACGAGCAGTACTTC. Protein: CASSLALSYEQYF.

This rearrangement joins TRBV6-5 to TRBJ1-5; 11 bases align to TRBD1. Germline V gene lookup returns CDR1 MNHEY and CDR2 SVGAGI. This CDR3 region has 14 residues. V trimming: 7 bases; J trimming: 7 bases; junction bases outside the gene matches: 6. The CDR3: CASNTGTGGQPQHF. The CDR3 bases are TGTGCCAGCAATACCGGGACAGGGGGGCAGCCCCAGCATTTT.

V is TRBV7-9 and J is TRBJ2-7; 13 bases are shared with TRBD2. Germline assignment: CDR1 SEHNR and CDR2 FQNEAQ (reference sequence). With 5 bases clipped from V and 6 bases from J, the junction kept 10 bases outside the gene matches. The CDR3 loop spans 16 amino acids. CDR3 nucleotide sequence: TGTGCCAGCAGCCCCAGAACTAGCGGGGGGGCCGGCGAGCAGTACTTC. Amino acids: CASSPRTSGGAGEQYF.

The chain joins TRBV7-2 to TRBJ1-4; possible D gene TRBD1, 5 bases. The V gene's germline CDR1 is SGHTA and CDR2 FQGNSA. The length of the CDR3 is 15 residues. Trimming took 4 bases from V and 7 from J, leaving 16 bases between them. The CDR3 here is CASSSYRTRGEKLFF. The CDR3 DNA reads TGTGCCAGCAGCTCCTACAGGACTCGGGGTGAAAAACTGTTTTTT.

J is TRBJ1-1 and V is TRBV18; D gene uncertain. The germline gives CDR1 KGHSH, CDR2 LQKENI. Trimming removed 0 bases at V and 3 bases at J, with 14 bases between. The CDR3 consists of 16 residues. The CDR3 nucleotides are TGTGCCAGCTCACCACCCGCTGGACCGGTGGACACTGAAGCTTTCTTT. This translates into CASSPPAGPVDTEAFF. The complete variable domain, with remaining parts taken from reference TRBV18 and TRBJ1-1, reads NAGVMQNPRHLVRRRGQEARLRCSPMKGHSHVYWYRQLPEEGLKFMVYLQKENIIDESGMPKERFSAEFPKEGPSILRIQQVVRGDSAAYFCASSPPAGPVDTEAFFGQGTRLTVV.

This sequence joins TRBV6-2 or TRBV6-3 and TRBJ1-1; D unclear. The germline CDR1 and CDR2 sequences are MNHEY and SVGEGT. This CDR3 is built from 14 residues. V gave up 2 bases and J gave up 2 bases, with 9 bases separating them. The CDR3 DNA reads TGTGCCAGCAGTTACGGTCAGACTAACACTGAAGCTTTCTTT. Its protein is CASSYGQTNTEAFF.

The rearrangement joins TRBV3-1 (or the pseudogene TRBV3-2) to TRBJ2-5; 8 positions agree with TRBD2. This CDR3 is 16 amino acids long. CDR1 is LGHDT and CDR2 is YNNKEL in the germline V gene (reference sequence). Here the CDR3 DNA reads TGTGCAAGAAGGGCGGGGGGAGCTTCGCCCTTAGAGACCCAGTACTTC. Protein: CARRAGGASPLETQYF.

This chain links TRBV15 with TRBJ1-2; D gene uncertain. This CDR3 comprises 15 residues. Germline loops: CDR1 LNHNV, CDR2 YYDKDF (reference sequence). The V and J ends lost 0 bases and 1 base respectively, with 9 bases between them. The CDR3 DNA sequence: TGTGCCACCAGCAGAGATCGGGGATTTAACTATGGCTACACCTTC. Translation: CATSRDRGFNYGYTF.

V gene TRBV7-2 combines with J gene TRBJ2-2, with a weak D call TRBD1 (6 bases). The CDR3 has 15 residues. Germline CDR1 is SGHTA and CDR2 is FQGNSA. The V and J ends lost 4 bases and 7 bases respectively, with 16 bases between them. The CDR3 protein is CASSSQPTGFGELFF. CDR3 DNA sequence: TGTGCCAGCAGCTCCCAGCCTACAGGGTTCGGGGAGCTGTTTTTT. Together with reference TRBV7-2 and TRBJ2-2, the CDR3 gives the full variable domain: GAGVSQSPSNKVTEKGKDVELRCDPISGHTALYWYRQSLGQGLEFLIYFQGNSAPDKSGLPSDRFSAERTGGSVSTLTIQRTQQEDSAVYLCASSSQPTGFGELFFGEGSRLTVL.

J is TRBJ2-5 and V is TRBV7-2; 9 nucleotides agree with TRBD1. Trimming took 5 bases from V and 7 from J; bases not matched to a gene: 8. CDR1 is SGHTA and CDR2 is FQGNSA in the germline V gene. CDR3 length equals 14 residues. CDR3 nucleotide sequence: TGTGCCAGCAGCACCGGGACAGGGTGGGTGACCCAGTACTTC. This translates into CASSTGTGWVTQYF.

CDR3 in DNA: TGTGCCAGCAGCCCTTATGGGGACGAGCAGTACTTC. Protein sequence: CASSPYGDEQYF. The J gene is TRBJ2-7, the V gene TRBV4-2, with D unresolved. The V end was cut by 4 bases, the J end by 5 bases, with 9 bases between. Germline values: CDR1 LGHNA, CDR2 YNFKEQ. There are 12 residues in the CDR3.

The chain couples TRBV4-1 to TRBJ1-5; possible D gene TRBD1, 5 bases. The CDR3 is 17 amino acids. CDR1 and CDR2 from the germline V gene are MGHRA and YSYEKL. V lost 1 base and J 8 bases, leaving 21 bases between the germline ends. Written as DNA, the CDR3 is TGCGCCAGCAGCCAAGTGGGAGTGGAGGGACGGTTGAAGCCCCAGCATTTT. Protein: CASSQVGVEGRLKPQHF.